What follows are 4 T cell receptor beta chains derived from one specimen sequenced in a study of control samples from healthy donors and cancer patients. Profiled with immunoSEQ multiplex PCR; TCRdb holds only in-frame clones, not every one. This table holds roughly 450,000 clones, roughly 90% found once. The sample consisted of PBMCs. The origin of the receptors is a man between 40 and 49 years old with head and neck cancer.

The chain recombines TRBV6-6 with TRBJ2-1; 14 bases are a match to TRBD2. This CDR3 has 15 amino acids. With 6 bases clipped from V and 6 bases from J, the junction kept 4 bases outside the gene matches. Germline V gene data show CDR1 as MNHNY and CDR2 as SVGAGI (reference sequence). CDR3 sequence (DNA): TGTGCCAGCAGCCCCGGACTAGCGGGGGGCAATGAGCAGTTCTTC. It is translated as CASSPGLAGGNEQFF.

The chain combines TRBV7-3 with TRBJ1-1; the D gene is possibly TRBD1 (5 bases). The CDR3 runs 14 residues. From germline, CDR1 is SGHTA and CDR2 FQGTGA. Trimming shortened V by 5 bases and J by 6 bases, and 16 bases separated the two germline ends. Here the CDR3 DNA reads TGTGCCAGCAGCCCGTCAGGGAGCTCCGCTGAAGCTTTCTTT. It encodes CASSPSGSSAEAFF.

The gene calls are TRBV20-1 and TRBJ2-5; D not certain. Germline CDR1 DFQATT, CDR2 SNEGSKA (reference sequence). This CDR3 contains 11 residues. With 8 bases removed from V and 5 bases from J, the gap between germline ends came to 12 bases. Here the CDR3 DNA reads TGCAGTTTCTATAACGGGGAGACCCAGTACTTC. The encoded protein is CSFYNGETQYF.

CDR3 residues: CASSFLGTGSLRGSSPLHF. CDR3 in DNA: TGTGCCAGCAGCTTCCTGGGGACGGGGAGTTTAAGGGGATCCTCACCCCTCCACTTT. The rearrangement links TRBV3-1 (or the pseudogene TRBV3-2) to TRBJ1-6; a possible D gene is TRBD1 (5 bases). The CDR3 length is 19 residues. Between the trimmed V and J ends, which lost 5 bases and 10 bases, there was a span of 30 bases. Per the germline V gene, CDR1 is LGHDT and CDR2 is YNNKEL (reference sequence).